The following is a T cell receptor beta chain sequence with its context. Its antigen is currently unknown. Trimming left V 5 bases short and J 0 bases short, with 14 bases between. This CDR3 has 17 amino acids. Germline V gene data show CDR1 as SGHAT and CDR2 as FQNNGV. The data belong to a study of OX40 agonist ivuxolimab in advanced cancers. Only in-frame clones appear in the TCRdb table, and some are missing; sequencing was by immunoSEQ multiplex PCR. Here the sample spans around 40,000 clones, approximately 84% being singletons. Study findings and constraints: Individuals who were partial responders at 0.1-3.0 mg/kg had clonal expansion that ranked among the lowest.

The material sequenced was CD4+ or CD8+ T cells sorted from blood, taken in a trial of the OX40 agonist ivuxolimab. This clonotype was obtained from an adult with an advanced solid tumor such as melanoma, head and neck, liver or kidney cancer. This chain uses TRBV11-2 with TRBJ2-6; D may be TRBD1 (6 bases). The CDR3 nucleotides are TGTGCCAGCAGCCGGTATGGACAGCACTCTGGGGCCAACGTCCTGACTTTC. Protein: CASSRYGQHSGANVLTF.